This is a list of T cell receptor beta chains from one sample in a study of blood T cell repertoires in COVID-19. The data were produced by immunoSEQ multiplex PCR, yet TCRdb's version contains in-frame clones alone and is incomplete. This sample has roughly 170,000 clones, with more than 75% found just once. The sequencing input was peripheral blood. Every receptor here comes from a middle-aged man with active or convalescent COVID-19. Each CDR3 is given with its conserved first and last residue.

J gene	V gene	CDR3 protein
TRBJ1-2	TRBV11-2	CASSLVAGPYGYTF
TRBJ1-1	TRBV3-1/TRBV3-2	CASSQSTEAFF
TRBJ2-7	TRBV5-5	CASSLTTPEQYF
TRBJ2-3	TRBV6-1	CASSEGQGADTQYF
TRBJ1-2	TRBV28	CASSLSGYGYTF
TRBJ1-4	TRBV27	CASSTGIFSEKLFF
TRBJ2-5	TRBV5-6	CASSTGLAGGAGETQYF
TRBJ2-1	TRBV10-1	CASSSGWSDEQFF
TRBJ2-3	TRBV7-2	CASSLAGGSTDTQYF
TRBJ1-4	TRBV28	CASSLFGQGTNEKLFF
TRBJ2-5	TRBV6-4	CASRGETQYF
TRBJ1-1	TRBV28	CASSFRGQGMNTEAFF
TRBJ1-2	TRBV28	CASGAPTNYGYTF
TRBJ1-6	TRBV9	CASSVVSDNSPLHF
TRBJ2-1	TRBV5-1	CASNLQGIYNEQFF
TRBJ1-1	TRBV5-1	CASSLAETANTEAFF
TRBJ1-3	TRBV4-1	CASSQDGTNLLSGNTIYF
TRBJ1-5	TRBV2	CASNRGLNQPQHF
TRBJ1-1	TRBV15	CATSRETPSNTEAFF
TRBJ1-5	TRBV28	CATETGRSNQPQHF
TRBJ2-3	TRBV5-4	CASSYLGGSTDTQYF
TRBJ2-5	TRBV2	CASSESAGGSETQYF
TRBJ1-5	TRBV6-2/TRBV6-3	CASSYGGGQPQHF
TRBJ1-5	TRBV19	CASSTRTGEDQPQHF
TRBJ1-1	TRBV29-1	CSGGTEAFF
TRBJ1-2	TRBV12-3/TRBV12-4	CASSLTGGGGYTF
TRBJ2-3	TRBV7-9	CASSRLATSSTDTQYF
TRBJ1-1	TRBV19	CASSMDTFNTEAFF
TRBJ2-6	TRBV2	CASVMSSGANVLTF